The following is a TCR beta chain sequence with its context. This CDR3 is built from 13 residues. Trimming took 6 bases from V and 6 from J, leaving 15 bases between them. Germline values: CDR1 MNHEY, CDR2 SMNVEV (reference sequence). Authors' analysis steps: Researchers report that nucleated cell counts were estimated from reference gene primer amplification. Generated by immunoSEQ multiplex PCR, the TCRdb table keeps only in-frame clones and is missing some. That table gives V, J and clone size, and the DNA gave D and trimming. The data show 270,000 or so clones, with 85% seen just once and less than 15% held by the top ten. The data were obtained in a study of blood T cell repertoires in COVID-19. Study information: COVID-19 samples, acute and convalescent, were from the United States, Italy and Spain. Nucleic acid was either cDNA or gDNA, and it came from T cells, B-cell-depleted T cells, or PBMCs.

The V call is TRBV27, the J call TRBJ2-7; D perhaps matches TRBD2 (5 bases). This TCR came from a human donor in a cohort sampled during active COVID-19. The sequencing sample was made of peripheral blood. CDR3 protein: CASSLMRATEQYF. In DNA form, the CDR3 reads TGTGCCAGCAGCCTAATGAGGGCGACCGAGCAGTACTTC.